This T cell receptor beta chain was found in a study of patients and donors after allogeneic stem cell transplantation. A few counts support this clonotype. The CDR3 runs 15 residues. Germline assignment: CDR1 MGHRA and CDR2 YSYEKL. V dropped 2 bases and J dropped 4; count of bases not matched to a gene: 8. TCRdb re-called the RT-PCR reads through MiXCR, storing one row per CDR3 protein. The repertoire holds some 230,000 distinct CDR3 sequences, with 13% to 15% as singletons. Sequenced material: blood, either unsorted or a sorted T cell fraction (not recorded which). The rearrangement uses TRBV4-1 and TRBJ2-7; 7 bases fit TRBD2. This sequence was found in a human donor who was either an allogeneic HSCT recipient or a stem cell or donor lymphocyte infusion donor (not recorded which). It is not recorded whose cells these are; they may come from a transplant donor. DNA for the CDR3: TGCGCCAGCAGCCAAATCCAGGCGGGAGAATACGAGCAGTACTTC. It yields the protein CASSQIQAGEYEQYF.